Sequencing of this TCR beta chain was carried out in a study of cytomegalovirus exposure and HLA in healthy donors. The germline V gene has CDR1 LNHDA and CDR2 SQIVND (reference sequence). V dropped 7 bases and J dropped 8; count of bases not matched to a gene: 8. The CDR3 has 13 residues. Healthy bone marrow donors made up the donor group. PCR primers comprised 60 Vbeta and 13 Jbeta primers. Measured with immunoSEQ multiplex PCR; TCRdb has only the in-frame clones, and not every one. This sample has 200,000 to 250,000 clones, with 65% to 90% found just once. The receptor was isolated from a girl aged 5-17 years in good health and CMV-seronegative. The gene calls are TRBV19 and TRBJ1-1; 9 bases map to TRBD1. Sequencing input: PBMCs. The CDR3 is CASTATGGLEAFF. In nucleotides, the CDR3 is TGTGCCAGTACCGCGACAGGGGGACTCGAAGCTTTCTTT.